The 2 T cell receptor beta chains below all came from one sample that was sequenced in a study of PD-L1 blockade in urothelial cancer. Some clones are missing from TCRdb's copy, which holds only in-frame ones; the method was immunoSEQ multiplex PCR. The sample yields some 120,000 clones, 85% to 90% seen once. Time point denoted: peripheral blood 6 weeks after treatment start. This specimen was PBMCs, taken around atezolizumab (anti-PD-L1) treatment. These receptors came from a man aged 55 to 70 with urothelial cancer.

CDR3 coding DNA: TGTGCCAGCAGCCCCGGGACTAGCGTTACCGGGGAGCTGTTTTTT. This codes for CASSPGTSVTGELFF. The rearrangement uses TRBV11-2 and TRBJ2-2; 10 positions match TRBD2. J was trimmed by 5 bases and V by 5 bases; bases with no gene match: 5. The CDR3 covers 15 residues. Looked up from germline, CDR1 is SGHAT and CDR2 is FQNNGV. The full variable domain, in which reference TRBV11-2 and TRBJ2-2 provide the parts outside the CDR3, is EAGVAQSPRYKIIEKRQSVAFWCNPISGHATLYWYQQILGQGPKLLIQFQNNGVVDDSQLPKDRFSAERLKGVDSTLKIQPAKLEDSAVYLCASSPGTSVTGELFFGEGSRLTVL.

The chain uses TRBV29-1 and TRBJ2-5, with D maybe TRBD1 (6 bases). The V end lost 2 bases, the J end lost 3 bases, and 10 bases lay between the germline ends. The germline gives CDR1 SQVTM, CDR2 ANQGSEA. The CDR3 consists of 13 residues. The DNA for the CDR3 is TGCAGCGTTGAACCGGACAGAGAAGAGACCCAGTACTTC. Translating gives CSVEPDREETQYF.